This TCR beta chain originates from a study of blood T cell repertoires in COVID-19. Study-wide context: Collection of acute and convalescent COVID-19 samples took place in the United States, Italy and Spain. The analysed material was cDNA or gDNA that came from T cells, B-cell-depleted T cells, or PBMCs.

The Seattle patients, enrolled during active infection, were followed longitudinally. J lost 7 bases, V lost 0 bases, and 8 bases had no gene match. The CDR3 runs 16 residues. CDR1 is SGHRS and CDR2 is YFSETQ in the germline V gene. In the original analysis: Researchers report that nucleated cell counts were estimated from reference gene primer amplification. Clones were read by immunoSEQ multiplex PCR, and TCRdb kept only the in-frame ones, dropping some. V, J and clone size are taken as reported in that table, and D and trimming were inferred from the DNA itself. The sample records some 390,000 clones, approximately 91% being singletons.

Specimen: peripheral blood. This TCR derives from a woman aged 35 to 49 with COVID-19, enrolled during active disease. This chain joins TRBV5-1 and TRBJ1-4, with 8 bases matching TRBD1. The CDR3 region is CASSLGQGRVGEKLFF. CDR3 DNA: TGCGCCAGCAGCTTGGGACAGGGGCGGGTCGGTGAAAAACTGTTTTTT.